This T cell receptor beta chain was sequenced for a study of T-cell memory formation after mild COVID-19. Study results and caveats: Clones shrinking from day 15 to 85 showed even CD4/CD8 mixes; later expanders tilted CD4+.

From the 5' RACE reads, TCRdb called clonotypes with MiXCR, one entry per CDR3 protein. The sample consists of about 210,000 distinct CDR3 sequences, over 9.5% of them appearing once. The germline gives CDR1 SEHNR, CDR2 FQNEAQ (reference sequence). Trimming took 5 bases from V and 4 from J; bases not matched to a gene: 12. CDR3 length: 17 amino acids. As for this clonotype: No antigen is known for it.

The sequence was collected from a man aged 18-30 years who had mild COVID-19 (a few samples of this study predate the infection). Cell type and time point are not known. The sequencing sample was made of PBMCs or a T cell subset sorted from them (not recorded which). The V and J genes are TRBV7-9 and TRBJ2-1; 9 positions match TRBD2. CDR3 sequence: CASSPRRSSGGYNEQFF. The CDR3 DNA sequence: TGTGCCAGCAGCCCCCGGAGGAGTAGCGGGGGATACAATGAGCAGTTCTTC.